The 24 T cell receptor beta chains below all came from one sample that was sequenced in a study of cytomegalovirus exposure and HLA in healthy donors. The PCR was carried out with 60 Vbeta primers and 13 Jbeta primers. Sequenced by immunoSEQ multiplex PCR; TCRdb stores in-frame clones only, minus some. The sample consists of 150,000 to 250,000 clones, 79% of them appearing once. Sequenced: PBMCs. These receptors all come from a woman between 25 and 40 years old in good health and CMV-seropositive.

V and J are TRBV27 and TRBJ2-1; 8 nucleotides line up with TRBD1. This CDR3 contains 19 residues. Germline trimming cut 5 bases from V and 0 bases from J; bases unmatched to any gene: 15. Per the germline V gene, CDR1 is MNHEY and CDR2 is SMNVEV (reference sequence). The CDR3 DNA is TGTGCCAGCAGTAACTACCCCGCAGGGGGCCAGCGCTCCTACAATGAGCAGTTCTTC. This encodes CASSNYPAGGQRSYNEQFF.

This clone has a handful of counts. The CDR3 DNA reads as TGTGCCAGCAGTGAAGGGACTAGCGGCACAGATACGCAGTATTTT. The encoded protein is CASSEGTSGTDTQYF. The chain employs TRBV2 and TRBJ2-3, with TRBD2 matching 9 bases. J was trimmed by 1 base and V by 1 base; bases with no gene match: 0. CDR1 and CDR2 from the germline V gene are SNHLY and FYNNEI. The CDR3 covers 15 residues.

The chain uses TRBV4-1 and TRBJ2-2; TRBD1 agrees at 9 bases. Germline V gene lookup returns CDR1 MGHRA and CDR2 YSYEKL. The CDR3 contains 17 residues. V was clipped by 3 bases and J by 0 bases; unmatched bases: 5. The CDR3 nucleotides are TGCGCCAGCAGCCAGATCGGGACAGGGACGAACACCGGGGAGCTGTTTTTT. Amino acid sequence: CASSQIGTGTNTGELFF.

This chain links TRBV30 with TRBJ2-7, with TRBD1 matching 8 bases. CDR1 is GTSNPN, CDR2 SVGIG, per germline (reference sequence). V was pared by 3 bases and J by 6 bases, with 7 bases of the junction left unmatched. The CDR3 is 13 amino acids. The CDR3 DNA reads TGTGCCTGGAGCTCCCAGGGGGCGCGCGAGCAGTACTTC. Protein: CAWSSQGAREQYF.

This clone was observed a few times. The chain carries TRBV2 and TRBJ1-4, with a weak D call TRBD1 (6 bases). Trimming shortened V by 6 bases and J by 0 bases, and 11 bases separated the two germline ends. The V gene's germline CDR1 is SNHLY and CDR2 FYNNEI. The CDR3 runs to 15 residues. This CDR3 reads CASSATGPTNEKLFF. In DNA form, the CDR3 reads TGTGCCAGCAGCGCAACAGGGCCAACTAATGAAAAACTGTTTTTT. The full variable domain, rest sourced from reference TRBV2 and TRBJ1-4, is EPEVTQTPSHQVTQMGQEVILRCVPISNHLYFYWYRQILGQKVEFLVSFYNNEISEKSEIFDDQFSVERPDGSNFTLKIRSTKLEDSAMYFCASSATGPTNEKLFFGSGTQLSVL.

The CDR3 sequence is CASTGRGGPKTQYF. The CDR3 region has the DNA TGTGCCAGCACTGGGCGGGGGGGCCCAAAGACCCAGTACTTC. V and J are TRBV2 and TRBJ2-5, with 9 bases that match TRBD2. Germline trimming cut 7 bases from V and 6 bases from J; bases unmatched to any gene: 9. The CDR3 sequence is 14 residues long. CDR1 and CDR2 (germline): SNHLY, FYNNEI.

This clone has more than one count but fewer than ten. The V and J genes are TRBV6-6 and TRBJ1-1, with D hard to call. The CDR3 contains 13 residues. Per germline, CDR1 MNHNY and CDR2 SVGAGI (reference sequence). The V end was cut by 6 bases, the J end by 5 bases, with 13 bases between. The CDR3 region has the DNA TGTGCCAGCAGACGTAAGGGAGGGACTGAAGCTTTCTTT. It codes for CASRRKGGTEAFF.

The chain carries TRBV2 and TRBJ2-7, with TRBD1 matching 8 bases. The CDR3 is made up of 17 amino acids. Germline V gene data show CDR1 as SNHLY and CDR2 as FYNNEI. Germline trimming cut 4 bases from V and 0 bases from J; bases unmatched to any gene: 11. Here the CDR3 reads CASSGSGTGKASYEQYF. Here the CDR3 DNA reads TGTGCCAGCAGTGGATCCGGGACAGGTAAAGCCTCCTACGAGCAGTACTTC.

This chain uses TRBV5-8 with TRBJ1-3, with 10 positions matching TRBD1. The CDR3 loop spans 15 amino acids. Germline lookup yields CDR1 SGHTS and CDR2 YDEGEE. V lost 2 bases, J lost 4 bases, and 3 bases stayed unmatched. The CDR3 coding sequence is TGTGCCAGCAGCTTCTCGGGACAGGGGGGAAACACCATATATTTT. Protein sequence: CASSFSGQGGNTIYF.

This rearrangement joins TRBV21-1 to TRBJ1-2. TRBV21-1 is listed as a pseudogene. The CDR3 spans 15 residues. CDR3 nucleotides: TGTGCCAGCAGCAACTATGAGACTCCTAACTATGGCTACACCTTC. Translation gives CASSNYETPNYGYTF.

The gene calls are TRBV4-2 and TRBJ2-3; TRBD2 is a possible D gene (5 bases). The CDR3 spans 14 residues. Germline CDR1 LGHNA, CDR2 YNFKEQ. Trimming stripped 2 bases from V and 4 bases from J, with 10 bases between. CDR3 residues: CASSQPGVSDTQYF. CDR3 nucleotide sequence: TGTGCCAGCAGCCAACCCGGGGTGTCAGATACGCAGTATTTT.

The V gene is TRBV5-6, the J gene TRBJ2-4; a weak D match, TRBD1 (6 bases). Germline loops: CDR1 SGHDT, CDR2 YYEEEE. This CDR3 is 16 amino acids long. V was pared by 5 bases and J by 0 bases, with 15 bases between. CDR3 region: CASSFRDTLAKNIQYF. The CDR3 DNA sequence: TGTGCCAGCAGTTTCCGGGACACTTTAGCCAAAAACATTCAGTACTTC.

V and J are TRBV11-2 and TRBJ2-1; no clear D. With 2 bases removed from V and 3 bases from J, the gap between germline ends came to 11 bases. Germline CDR1 reads SGHAT; CDR2 reads FQNNGV. The CDR3 has 15 residues. The CDR3 bases are TGTGCCAGCAGCTTAAATGAGCGACTCTACAATGAGCAGTTCTTC. This translates into CASSLNERLYNEQFF. The variable domain in full, completed from reference TRBV11-2 and TRBJ2-1, reads EAGVAQSPRYKIIEKRQSVAFWCNPISGHATLYWYQQILGQGPKLLIQFQNNGVVDDSQLPKDRFSAERLKGVDSTLKIQPAKLEDSAVYLCASSLNERLYNEQFFGPGTRLTVL.

The rearrangement links TRBV4-1 to TRBJ1-1; 8 nucleotides align to TRBD1. The CDR3 spans 14 residues. Looked up from germline, CDR1 is MGHRA and CDR2 is YSYEKL. V trimming: 9 bases; J trimming: 0 bases; junction bases outside the gene matches: 6. The CDR3: CASRQGFMNTEAFF. Written as DNA, the CDR3 is TGCGCCAGTAGACAGGGGTTCATGAACACTGAAGCTTTCTTT.

This chain uses TRBV2 with TRBJ2-3; TRBD1 aligns across 10 bases. This CDR3 spans 16 amino acids. The germline V gene encodes CDR1 SNHLY and CDR2 FYNNEI. Trimming removed 5 bases from V and 4 bases from J; junction bases left unmatched: 9. CDR3 DNA: TGTGCCAGCAGTCTACGACAGGGGGCGTTTGCAGATACGCAGTATTTT. It encodes CASSLRQGAFADTQYF.

V usage is TRBV6-1 and J usage is TRBJ2-2; a weak D match, TRBD1 (6 bases). V was cut by 6 bases and J by 7 bases, with 18 bases left in between. The CDR3 totals 15 residues. The V gene's germline CDR1 is MNHNS and CDR2 SASEGT. CDR3 region: CASRSPRGEVGELFF. CDR3 bases: TGTGCCAGCAGGAGTCCCAGGGGCGAGGTCGGGGAGCTGTTTTTT.

J is TRBJ2-7 and V is TRBV5-1; D unclear. Trimming left V 1 base short and J 7 bases short, with 12 bases between. Germline V gene data show CDR1 as SGHRS and CDR2 as YFSETQ. The CDR3 length is 13 residues. In DNA, the CDR3 is TGCGCCAGCAGCTTGCGAGCCTCCGGGGAGCAGTACTTC. Translation: CASSLRASGEQYF.

The rearrangement joins TRBV2 to TRBJ2-1; TRBD2 might be the D (6 bases). V lost 5 bases to trimming and J lost 4 bases, with 15 bases between them. Germline CDR1 and CDR2: SNHLY and FYNNEI. This CDR3 is 15 amino acids long. Here the CDR3 DNA reads TGTGCCAGCAGTCCCCTAGCGACCGGATACAATGAGCAGTTCTTC. Encoded protein: CASSPLATGYNEQFF.

This clone was detected only a few times. The chain carries TRBV6-5 and TRBJ1-4; 9 bases are shared with TRBD1. The V segment lost 0 bases and the J segment 7 bases; nucleotides outside the gene matches: 6. The length of the CDR3 is 16 residues. Germline V gene sequence: CDR1 MNHEY, CDR2 SVGAGI. DNA for the CDR3: TGTGCCAGCAGTTACTCGAGCGGGACAGGGTTTGAAAAACTGTTTTTT. It is translated as CASSYSSGTGFEKLFF.

The V call is TRBV5-5, the J call TRBJ1-5; the match to TRBD1 covers 9 bases. Trimming at V came to 0 bases and at J to 6 bases, leaving 4 bases not matched to a gene. The CDR3 loop spans 15 amino acids. Germline loops: CDR1 SGHKS, CDR2 YYEKEE (reference sequence). The CDR3 sequence: CASSLDGTGLQPQHF. In nucleotides, the CDR3 is TGTGCCAGCAGCTTGGACGGGACAGGGCTTCAGCCCCAGCATTTT. Looking up the rest from reference TRBV5-5 and TRBJ1-5 gives the full variable domain: DAGVTQSPTHLIKTRGQQVTLRCSPISGHKSVSWYQQVLGQGPQFIFQYYEKEERGRGNFPDRFSARQFPNYSSELNVNALLLGDSALYLCASSLDGTGLQPQHFGDGTRLSIL.

The chain couples TRBV7-9 to TRBJ1-6; 11 nucleotides line up with TRBD1. V shed 5 bases and J 11 bases; nucleotides not matched to a gene: 8. Germline loops: CDR1 SEHNR, CDR2 FQNEAQ (reference sequence). The CDR3 length is 15 residues. CDR3 bases: TGTGCCAGCAGCCCGCCCGGGACAGGGGGAACACCCCTCCACTTT. This sequence encodes CASSPPGTGGTPLHF.

V gene TRBV27 combines with J gene TRBJ2-5, with D possibly being TRBD1 (7 bases). CDR1 and CDR2 (germline): MNHEY, SMNVEV (reference sequence). V was shortened by 0 bases and J by 1 base, with 18 bases between the two germline ends. This CDR3 is built from 18 residues. The DNA of the CDR3 is TGTGCCAGCAGTTTATCACCGCCCAGGGGGGAGGCCCAAGAGACCCAGTACTTC. Translated, it gives CASSLSPPRGEAQETQYF.

This clone was detected only once. V gene TRBV10-3 combines with J gene TRBJ1-1; D perhaps matches TRBD1 (6 bases). This CDR3 is 15 amino acids long. Germline-derived CDR1 and CDR2 are ENHRY and SYGVKD. The V and J ends lost 4 bases and 5 bases respectively, with 17 bases between them. In DNA, the CDR3 is TGTGCCATCAGTGGACACCGGGACACCCTTACTGAAGCTTTCTTT. It translates to CAISGHRDTLTEAFF.

The V gene is TRBV6-1, the J gene TRBJ2-7; possibly TRBD1 for D (6 bases). The CDR3 has 15 residues. Germline CDR1 is MNHNS and CDR2 is SASEGT. V was cut by 5 bases and J by 0 bases, with 14 bases left in between. The chain's CDR3 is CASSFDRSSSYEQYF. As DNA, the CDR3 is TGTGCCAGCAGTTTCGACAGGTCGAGCTCCTACGAGCAGTACTTC.